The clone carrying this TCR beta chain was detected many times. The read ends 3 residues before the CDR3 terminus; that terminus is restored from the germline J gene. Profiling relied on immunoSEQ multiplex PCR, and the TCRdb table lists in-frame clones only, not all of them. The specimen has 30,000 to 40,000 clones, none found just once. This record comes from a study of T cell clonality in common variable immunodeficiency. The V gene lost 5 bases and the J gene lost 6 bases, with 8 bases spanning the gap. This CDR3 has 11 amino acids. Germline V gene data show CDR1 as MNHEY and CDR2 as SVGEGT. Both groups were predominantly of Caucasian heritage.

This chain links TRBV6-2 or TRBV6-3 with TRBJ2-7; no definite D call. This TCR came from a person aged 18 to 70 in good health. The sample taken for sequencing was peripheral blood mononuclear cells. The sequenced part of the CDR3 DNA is TGTGCCAGCAGTCGATACTCCGAG. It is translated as CASSRYSE. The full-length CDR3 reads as CASSRYSEQYF.